This T cell receptor beta chain was identified during a study of regulatory T cells in long-lasting Graves disease. Study overall: To qualify as persistent, Graves' disease required over 5 years of antithyroid drugs with positive TSH receptor antibodies. Study-wide findings and caveats: TRBV28, TRBJ1-2 and TRBJ2-5 were favored in persistent disease.

Time point reported: persistent/refractory GD, antithyroid drugs over 5 years with positive TRAb. The TCR library was made from RNA that had been extracted from PBMCs in TRIzol. Trimming took 8 bases from V and 0 from J; bases not matched to a gene: 10. The V gene's germline CDR1 is LNHDA and CDR2 SQIVND (reference sequence). The CDR3 is made up of 15 amino acids. This clonotype was counted between two and nine times. What it recognizes is unknown. Construction of TCR beta libraries relied on iRepertoire HTBI primers and on Arm-PCR targeting CDR3 regions. MiXCR was run by TCRdb on the multiplex PCR reads, yielding one entry per CDR3 protein. This sample has about 470,000 distinct CDR3 sequences, with around 20% found just once.

The rearrangement joins TRBV19 to TRBJ2-7; TRBD1 matches at 7 bases. This TCR derives from a female donor with Graves disease. The specimen was peripheral blood mononuclear cells (PBMCs), collected when the disease was refractory, from a patient treated with antithyroid drugs. The DNA for the CDR3 is TGTGCCAGTTCAGACAGGGTGAAGATCTCCTACGAGCAGTACTTC. It translates to CASSDRVKISYEQYF. The variable domain in full, with the rest retrieved from reference TRBV19 and TRBJ2-7, is DGGITQSPKYLFRKEGQNVTLSCEQNLNHDAMYWYRQDPGQGLRLIYYSQIVNDFQKGDIAEGYSVSREKKESFPLTVTSAQKNPTAFYLCASSDRVKISYEQYFGPGTRLTVT.